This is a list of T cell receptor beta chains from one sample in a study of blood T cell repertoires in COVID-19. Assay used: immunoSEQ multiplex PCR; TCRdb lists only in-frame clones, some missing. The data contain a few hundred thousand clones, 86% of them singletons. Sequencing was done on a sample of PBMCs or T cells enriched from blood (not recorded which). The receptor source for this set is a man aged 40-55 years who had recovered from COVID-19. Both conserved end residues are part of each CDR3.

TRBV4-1 CASSQPTGENTIYF
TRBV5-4 CASSIATVGIEAFF
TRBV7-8 CASSAWRELFF
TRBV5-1 CASSLVAGFAYEQYF
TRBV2 CAIKPGQTTYNSPLHF
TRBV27 CASSSQGGLTDTQYF
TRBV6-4 CASSDQGASYNEQFF
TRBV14 CASSQDIQGADGYTF
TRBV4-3 CASSQEEGQPQHF
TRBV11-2 CASSSDRANTIYF
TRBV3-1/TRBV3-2 CASSHGGRVSGAWGYTF
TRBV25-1 CASSEFGSQETQYF
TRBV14 CASSHLTYSYEQYF
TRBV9 CASSVGISGGPQETQYF
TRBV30 CAWIRGLTEAFF
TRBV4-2 CASSQTNLQGYGYTF
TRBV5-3 CARSLWHEQYF
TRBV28 CASSLNPGTGADTQYF
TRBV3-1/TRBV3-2 CASSQDLTGYSYTF
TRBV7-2 CASSLSLTGAYGYTF
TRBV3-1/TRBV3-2 CASSQVGTGIYEQYF
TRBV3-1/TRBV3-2 CASSSSLDTEAFF
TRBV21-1 CASSGKSGSPTDTQYF
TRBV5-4 CASSYPGQGHYGYTF
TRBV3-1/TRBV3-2 CASSQGARDGYTF
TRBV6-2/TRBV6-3 CASSYWPRANTGELFF
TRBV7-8 CASSSEGGRYYEQYF
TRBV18 CASSPELAGNTDTQYF
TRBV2 CASSERRGGRKEQFF
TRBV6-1 CATSANYGYTF
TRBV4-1 CASSHFGRTGVDGYTF